This T cell receptor beta chain appears in the sequencing data of a study of spatial heterogeneity in lung cancer. Background on the study: Patients with untreated early-stage non-small cell lung cancer, numbering around 71, were the donors.

Time point noted: blood at routine non-recurrence follow-up after resection. Every individual TCR cDNA molecule carried its own unique molecular identifier, which allowed correction of PCR and sequencing errors. TCRdb used MiXCR to reprocess the 5' RACE reads, holding one entry per CDR3 protein. The top ten hold roughly 1.8% of the sample, which has roughly 70,000 distinct CDR3 sequences, nearly 9% seen once. The V end lost 6 bases, the J end lost 2 bases, and 11 bases lay between the germline ends. There are 13 residues in the CDR3. The input for sequencing was PBMCs, taken at follow-up. J is TRBJ2-7 and V is TRBV12-3 or TRBV12-4, with D hard to call. The clonotype was recovered from a female donor with early-stage non-small cell lung cancer. The CDR3 spells CASSPGPPYEQYF. The CDR3 DNA follows: TGTGCCAGCAGCCCCGGGCCTCCCTACGAGCAGTACTTC.